What follows is one T cell receptor beta chain and its context. No cognate antigen has been identified for it. Base qualities are missing; no much larger clone stands one base away. The data were obtained in a study of lymphopenia after photon versus proton radiotherapy (dated by TCRdb to the late 2010s). With regard to the full study: The immunological effects of photon versus proton radiation therapy were compared in patients with gastrointestinal tumors who developed high-grade lymphopenia. The cohort included approximately 22 patients with gastrointestinal tumors who developed lymphopenia after receiving either photon or proton therapy. The goal of the study was to characterize the differences between the two radiation modalities in how they affect the immune system.

Paper-wide results and their limitations: After the lymphocyte count nadir, photon-treated repertoires showed oligoclonal expansion, especially of CD8+ Temra cells, which drove the drop in diversity. Among patients across the cohort who died, overall survival time showed an inverse correlation with a larger post-nadir drop in TCR diversity. Proton-treated patients stayed relatively stable during treatment, while photon-treated patients lost naive T cells and TCR diversity and gained effector/memory populations. The authors looked at the survival association only in patients who died, and they framed better survival with proton therapy as a possibility rather than a demonstrated result.

Library preparation employed the immunoSEQ multiplex PCR assay. T cell repertoires were profiled with deep sequencing of rearranged TCR beta loci together with multiparametric flow cytometry. TCRdb provides this immuneACCESS table in a form limited to in-frame rearrangements. Some clones are lacking; in checked studies, under half of them reflect an unresolved V gene, and why the rest are absent is not known. Present in this sample are about 39,000 clones, about 93% of which were seen just once. The ten most abundant clones make up nearly 15% of the sample. The source material was peripheral blood, sampled from a patient treated with photon-based radiotherapy. This receptor was taken from a man aged 60 to 75 with cholangiocarcinoma.

The bases are TGTGCCAGCAGCCCAAGGGGGGCGCCGATCGAAGAGACCCAGTACTTC. The resulting protein is CASSPRGAPIEETQYF. The rearrangement joined TRBV28 to TRBJ2-5; the D gene is perhaps TRBD1 or TRBD2, as each covers 6 bases. The cysteine opens and the phenylalanine closes a CDR3 of 16 amino acids. Only the CDR3 region is kept as DNA, spanning 48 bases read in frame from base 1. V gives up 6 bases and J gives up 3 bases, and the segment between their germline ends measures 20 bases. CDR1 MDHEN and CDR2 SYDVKM are derived from the germline V gene.